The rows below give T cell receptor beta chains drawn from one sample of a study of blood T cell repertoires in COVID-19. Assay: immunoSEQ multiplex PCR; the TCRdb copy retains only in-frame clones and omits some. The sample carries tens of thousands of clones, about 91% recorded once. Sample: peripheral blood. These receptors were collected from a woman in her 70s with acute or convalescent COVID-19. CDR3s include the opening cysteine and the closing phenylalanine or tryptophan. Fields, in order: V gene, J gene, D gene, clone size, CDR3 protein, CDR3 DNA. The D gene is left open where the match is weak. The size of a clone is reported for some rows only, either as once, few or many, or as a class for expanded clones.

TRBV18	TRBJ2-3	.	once	CASSPVASTDTQYF	TGTGCCAGCTCACCCGTAGCTAGCACAGATACGCAGTATTTT
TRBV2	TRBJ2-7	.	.	CASSEGGGGFYEQYF	TGTGCCAGCAGTGAAGGGGGCGGGGGCTTCTACGAGCAGTACTTC
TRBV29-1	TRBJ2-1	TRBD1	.	CSVEKPGQGNNEQFF	TGCAGCGTTGAAAAGCCGGGACAGGGGAACAATGAGCAGTTCTTC
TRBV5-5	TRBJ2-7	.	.	CASSSRGETYEQYF	TGTGCCAGCAGCTCCCGAGGAGAAACCTACGAGCAGTACTTC
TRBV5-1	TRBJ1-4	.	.	CASGRGGNEKLFF	TGCGCCAGCGGGCGGGGTGGCAATGAAAAACTGTTTTTT
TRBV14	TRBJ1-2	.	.	CASSQPANYGYTF	TGTGCCAGCAGCCAACCAGCTAACTATGGCTACACCTTC
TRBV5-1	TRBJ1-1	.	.	CASSSQENTEAFF	TGCGCCAGCAGCTCACAGGAGAACACTGAAGCTTTCTTT
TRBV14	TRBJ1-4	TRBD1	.	CASSRTKPGGNEKLFF	TGTGCCAGCAGCCGAACTAAACCAGGGGGTAATGAAAAACTGTTTTTT
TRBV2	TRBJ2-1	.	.	CASSGRDRSYNEQFF	TGTGCCAGCAGCGGACGGGATCGCTCCTACAATGAGCAGTTCTTC
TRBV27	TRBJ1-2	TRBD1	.	CASSPGTGARGYTF	TGTGCCAGCAGTCCCGGGACAGGGGCGCGTGGCTACACCTTC
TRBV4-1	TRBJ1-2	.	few	CASSQEGLMGYTF	TGCGCCAGCAGCCAAGAGGGACTGATGGGCTACACCTTC
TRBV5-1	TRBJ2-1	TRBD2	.	CASSLDSGGHNEQFF	TGCGCCAGCAGCTTGGATAGCGGGGGCCACAATGAGCAGTTCTTC
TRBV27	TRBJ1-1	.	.	CASSFLRGSTEAFF	TGTGCCAGCAGCTTCCTCAGGGGTAGCACTGAAGCTTTCTTT
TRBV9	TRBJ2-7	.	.	CASSKNRVSHEQYF	TGTGCCAGCAGCAAAAACAGGGTATCTCACGAGCAGTACTTC
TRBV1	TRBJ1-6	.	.	CTSSLTVRVHACSTNYNSPLHF	TGCACCAGCAGCCTAACGGTCCGGGTCCATGCATGCAGTACTAACTATAATTCACCCCTCCACTTT
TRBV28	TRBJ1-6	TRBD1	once	CASSWDRVGNSPLHF	TGTGCCAGCAGTTGGGACAGGGTCGGAAATTCACCCCTCCACTTT
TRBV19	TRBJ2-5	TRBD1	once	CASSPGQGQETQYF	TGTGCCAGTAGTCCGGGACAGGGGCAAGAGACCCAGTACTTC
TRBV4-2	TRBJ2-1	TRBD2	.	CASRGLAGFDEQFF	TGTGCCAGCAGGGGACTAGCGGGATTTGATGAGCAGTTCTTC
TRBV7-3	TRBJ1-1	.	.	CASSFTDNTEAFF	TGTGCCAGCAGCTTTACAGATAACACTGAAGCTTTCTTT
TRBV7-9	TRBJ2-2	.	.	CASSPGGSGELFF	TGTGCCAGCAGCCCAGGTGGCTCCGGGGAGCTGTTTTTT
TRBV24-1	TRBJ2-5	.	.	CATSSGPQAQYF	TGTGCCACCAGTAGCGGGCCCCAGGCCCAGTACTTC
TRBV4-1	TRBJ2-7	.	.	CASSPGQGATSGRLGEQYF	TGCGCCAGCAGCCCGGGACAGGGGGCGACTAGCGGGAGGTTGGGCGAGCAGTACTTC
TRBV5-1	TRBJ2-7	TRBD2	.	CASSPSGLAGDYEQYF	TGCGCCAGCAGCCCCTCGGGACTAGCGGGGGACTACGAGCAGTACTTC
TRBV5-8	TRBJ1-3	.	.	CASSLSLSGNTIYF	TGTGCCAGCAGCTTGTCCCTCTCTGGAAACACCATATATTTT
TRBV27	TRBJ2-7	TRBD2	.	CASKAGLAGAPQGYEQYF	TGTGCCAGCAAGGCGGGACTAGCGGGGGCCCCGCAGGGGTACGAGCAGTACTTC
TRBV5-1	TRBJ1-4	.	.	CASSFAGKGEKLFF	TGCGCCAGCAGCTTTGCAGGGAAAGGTGAAAAACTGTTTTTT
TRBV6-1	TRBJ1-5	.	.	CASSDPTGVNQPQHF	TGTGCCAGCAGTGACCCGACAGGCGTCAATCAGCCCCAGCATTTT